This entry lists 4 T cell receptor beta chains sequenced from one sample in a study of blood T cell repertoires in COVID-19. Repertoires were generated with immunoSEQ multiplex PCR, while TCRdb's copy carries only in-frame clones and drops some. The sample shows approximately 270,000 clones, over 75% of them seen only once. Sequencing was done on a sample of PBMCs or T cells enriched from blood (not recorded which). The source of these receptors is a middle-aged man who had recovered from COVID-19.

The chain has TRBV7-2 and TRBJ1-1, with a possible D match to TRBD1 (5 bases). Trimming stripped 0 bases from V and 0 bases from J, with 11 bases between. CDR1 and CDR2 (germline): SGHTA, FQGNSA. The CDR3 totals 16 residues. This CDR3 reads CASSLARQGLNTEAFF. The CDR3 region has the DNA TGTGCCAGCAGCTTAGCGCGGCAGGGCCTGAACACTGAAGCTTTCTTT. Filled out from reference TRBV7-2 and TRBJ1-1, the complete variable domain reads GAGVSQSPSNKVTEKGKDVELRCDPISGHTALYWYRQSLGQGLEFLIYFQGNSAPDKSGLPSDRFSAERTGGSVSTLTIQRTQQEDSAVYLCASSLARQGLNTEAFFGQGTRLTVV.

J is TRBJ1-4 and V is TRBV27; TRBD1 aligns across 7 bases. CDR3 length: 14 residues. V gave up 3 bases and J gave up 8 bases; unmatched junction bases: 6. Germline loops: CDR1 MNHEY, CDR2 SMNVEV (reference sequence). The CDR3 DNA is TGTGCCAGCAGTTTTGTGGACAGGAAGGAAAAACTGTTTTTT. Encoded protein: CASSFVDRKEKLFF. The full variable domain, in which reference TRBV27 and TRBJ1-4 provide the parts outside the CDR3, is EAQVTQNPRYLITVTGKKLTVTCSQNMNHEYMSWYRQDPGLGLRQIYYSMNVEVTDKGDVPEGYKVSRKEKRNFPLILESPSPNQTSLYFCASSFVDRKEKLFFGSGTQLSVL.

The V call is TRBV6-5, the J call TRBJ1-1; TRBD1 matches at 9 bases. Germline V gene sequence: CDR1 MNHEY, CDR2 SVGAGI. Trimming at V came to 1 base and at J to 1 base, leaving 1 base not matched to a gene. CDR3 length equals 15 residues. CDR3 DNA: TGTGCCAGCAGTTACTTGGGACAGGGGAACACTGAAGCTTTCTTT. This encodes CASSYLGQGNTEAFF.

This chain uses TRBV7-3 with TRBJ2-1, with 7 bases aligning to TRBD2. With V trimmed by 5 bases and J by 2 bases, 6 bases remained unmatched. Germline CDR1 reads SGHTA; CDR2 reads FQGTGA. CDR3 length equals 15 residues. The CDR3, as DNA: TGTGCCAGCAGCACCCATAGCGGGCCCTACAATGAGCAGTTCTTC. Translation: CASSTHSGPYNEQFF.